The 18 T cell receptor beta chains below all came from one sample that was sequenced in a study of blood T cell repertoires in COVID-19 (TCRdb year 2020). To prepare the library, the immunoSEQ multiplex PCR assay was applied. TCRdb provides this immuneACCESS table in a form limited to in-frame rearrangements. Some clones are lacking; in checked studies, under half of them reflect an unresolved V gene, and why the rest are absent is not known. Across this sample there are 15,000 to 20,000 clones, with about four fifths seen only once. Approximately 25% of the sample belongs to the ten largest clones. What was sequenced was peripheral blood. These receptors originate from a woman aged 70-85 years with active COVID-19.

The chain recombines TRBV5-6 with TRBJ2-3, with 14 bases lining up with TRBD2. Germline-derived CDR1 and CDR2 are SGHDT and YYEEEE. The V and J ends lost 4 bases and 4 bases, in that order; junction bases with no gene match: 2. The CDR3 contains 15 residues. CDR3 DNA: TGTGCCAGCAGCAGGACTAGCGGGAGGCCAGATACGCAGTATTTT. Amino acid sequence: CASSRTSGRPDTQYF.

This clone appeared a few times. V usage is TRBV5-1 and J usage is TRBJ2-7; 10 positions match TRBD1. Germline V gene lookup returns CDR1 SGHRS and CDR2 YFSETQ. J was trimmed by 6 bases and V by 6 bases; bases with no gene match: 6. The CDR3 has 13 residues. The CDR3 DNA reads TGCGCCAGCAACTCGGACAGGGGGGCCGAGCAGTACTTC. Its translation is CASNSDRGAEQYF.

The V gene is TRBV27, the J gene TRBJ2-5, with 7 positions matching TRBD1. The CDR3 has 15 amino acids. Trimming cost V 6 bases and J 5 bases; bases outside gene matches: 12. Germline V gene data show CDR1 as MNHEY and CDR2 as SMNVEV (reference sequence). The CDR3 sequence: CASSLGYRQGETQYF. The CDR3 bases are TGTGCCAGCAGCTTGGGGTACCGACAGGGCGAGACCCAGTACTTC.

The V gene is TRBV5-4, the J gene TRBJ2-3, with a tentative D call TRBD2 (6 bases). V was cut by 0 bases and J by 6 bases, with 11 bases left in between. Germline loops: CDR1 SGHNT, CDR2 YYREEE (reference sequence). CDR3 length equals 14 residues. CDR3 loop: CASSLDGSDDTQYF. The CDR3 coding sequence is TGTGCCAGCAGCTTGGACGGGAGTGATGATACGCAGTATTTT.

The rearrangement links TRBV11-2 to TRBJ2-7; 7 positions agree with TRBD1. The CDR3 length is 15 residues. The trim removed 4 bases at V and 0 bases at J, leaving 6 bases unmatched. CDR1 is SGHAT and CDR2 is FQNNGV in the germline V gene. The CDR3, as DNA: TGTGCCAGCAGCTCTCCCGGGACAGCCTCCTACGAGCAGTACTTC. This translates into CASSSPGTASYEQYF.

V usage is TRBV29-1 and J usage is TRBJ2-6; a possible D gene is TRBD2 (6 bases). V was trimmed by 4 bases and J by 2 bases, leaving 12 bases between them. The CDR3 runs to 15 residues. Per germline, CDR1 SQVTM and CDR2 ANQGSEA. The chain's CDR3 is CSVVGGWPGANVLTF. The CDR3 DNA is TGCAGCGTTGTGGGGGGATGGCCTGGGGCCAACGTCCTGACTTTC. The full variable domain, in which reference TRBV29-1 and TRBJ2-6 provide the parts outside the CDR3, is SAVISQKPSRDICQRGTSLTIQCQVDSQVTMMFWYRQQPGQSLTLIATANQGSEATYESGFVIDKFPISRPNLTFSTLTVSNMSPEDSSIYLCSVVGGWPGANVLTFGAGSRLTVL.

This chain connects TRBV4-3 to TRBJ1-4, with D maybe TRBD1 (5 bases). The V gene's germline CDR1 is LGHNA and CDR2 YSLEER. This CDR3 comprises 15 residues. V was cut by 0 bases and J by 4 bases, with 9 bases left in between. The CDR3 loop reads CASSQEGHDNEKLFF. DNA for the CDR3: TGCGCCAGCAGCCAAGAGGGGCACGATAATGAAAAACTGTTTTTT.

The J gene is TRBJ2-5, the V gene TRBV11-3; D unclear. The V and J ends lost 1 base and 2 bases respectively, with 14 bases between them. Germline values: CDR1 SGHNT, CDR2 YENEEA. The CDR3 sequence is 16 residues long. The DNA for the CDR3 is TGTGCCAGCAGCTTAGGGGCTTTGGGCCAGCAAGAGACCCAGTACTTC. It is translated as CASSLGALGQQETQYF.

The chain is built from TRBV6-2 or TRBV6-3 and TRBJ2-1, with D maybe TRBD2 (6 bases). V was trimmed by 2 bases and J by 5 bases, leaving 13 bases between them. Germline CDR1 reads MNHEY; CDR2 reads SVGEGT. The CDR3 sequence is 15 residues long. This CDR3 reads CASSYRVAVHNEQFF. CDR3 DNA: TGTGCCAGCAGTTACAGGGTAGCGGTGCACAATGAGCAGTTCTTC.

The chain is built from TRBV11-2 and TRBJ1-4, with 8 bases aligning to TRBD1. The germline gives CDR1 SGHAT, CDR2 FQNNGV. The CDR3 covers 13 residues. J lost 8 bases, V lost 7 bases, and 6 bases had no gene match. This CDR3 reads CASTGQGWEKLFF. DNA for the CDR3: TGTGCCAGCACCGGACAGGGTTGGGAAAAACTGTTTTTT.

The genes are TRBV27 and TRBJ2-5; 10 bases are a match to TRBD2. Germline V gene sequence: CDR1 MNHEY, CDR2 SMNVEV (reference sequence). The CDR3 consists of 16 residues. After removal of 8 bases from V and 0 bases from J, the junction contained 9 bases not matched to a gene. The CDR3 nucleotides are TGTGCCAGCTTCCCCTCAGCGGGAGGGGACCAAGAGACCCAGTACTTC. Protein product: CASFPSAGGDQETQYF.

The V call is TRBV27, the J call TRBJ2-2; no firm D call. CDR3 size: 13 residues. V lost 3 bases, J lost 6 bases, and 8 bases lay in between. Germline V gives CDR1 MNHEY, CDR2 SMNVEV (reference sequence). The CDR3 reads CASSFSSAGELFF. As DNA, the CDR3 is TGTGCCAGCAGTTTTAGTTCCGCCGGGGAGCTGTTTTTT.

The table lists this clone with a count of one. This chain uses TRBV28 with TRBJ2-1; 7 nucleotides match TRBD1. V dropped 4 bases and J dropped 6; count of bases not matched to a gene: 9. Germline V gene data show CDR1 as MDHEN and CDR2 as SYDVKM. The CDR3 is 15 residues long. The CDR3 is CASSSGQRATNEQFF. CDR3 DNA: TGTGCCAGCAGTTCGGGACAGAGAGCCACCAATGAGCAGTTCTTC.

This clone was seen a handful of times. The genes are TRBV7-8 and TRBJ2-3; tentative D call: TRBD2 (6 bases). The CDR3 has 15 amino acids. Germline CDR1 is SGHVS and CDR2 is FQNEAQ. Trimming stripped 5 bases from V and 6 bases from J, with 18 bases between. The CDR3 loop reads CASSGPLAIRDTQYF. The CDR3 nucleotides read TGTGCCAGCAGCGGACCACTAGCCATTAGGGATACGCAGTATTTT.

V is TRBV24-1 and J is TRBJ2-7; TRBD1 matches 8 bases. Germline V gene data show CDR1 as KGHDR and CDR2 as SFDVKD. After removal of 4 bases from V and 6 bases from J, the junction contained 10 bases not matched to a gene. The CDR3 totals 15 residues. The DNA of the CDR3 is TGTGCCACCAGTGACCACGGGACAGGCCTAAGCGAGCAGTACTTC. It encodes CATSDHGTGLSEQYF.

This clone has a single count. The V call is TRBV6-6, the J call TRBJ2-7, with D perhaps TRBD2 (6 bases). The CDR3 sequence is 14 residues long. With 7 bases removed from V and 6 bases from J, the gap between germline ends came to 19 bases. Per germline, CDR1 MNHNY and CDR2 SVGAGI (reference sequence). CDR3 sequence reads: CASTLLSGAPEQYF. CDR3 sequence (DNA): TGTGCCAGCACCTTACTATCGGGAGCCCCCGAGCAGTACTTC.

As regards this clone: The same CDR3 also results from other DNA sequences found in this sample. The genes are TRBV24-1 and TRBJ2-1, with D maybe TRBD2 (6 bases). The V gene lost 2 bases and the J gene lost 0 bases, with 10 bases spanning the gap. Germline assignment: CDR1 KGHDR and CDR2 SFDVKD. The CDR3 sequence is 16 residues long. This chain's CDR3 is CATSDSSAPSYNEQFF. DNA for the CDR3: TGTGCCACCAGTGATTCTAGCGCGCCCTCCTACAATGAGCAGTTCTTC.

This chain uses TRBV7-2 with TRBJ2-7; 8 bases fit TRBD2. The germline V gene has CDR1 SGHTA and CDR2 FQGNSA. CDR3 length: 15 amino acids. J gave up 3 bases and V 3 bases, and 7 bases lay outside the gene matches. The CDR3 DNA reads TGTGCCAGCAGCTTTGATAGCGGGGCCTACTACGAGCAGTACTTC. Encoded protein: CASSFDSGAYYEQYF.